The clone carrying this T cell receptor (beta chain) was found a few times. The record originates from a study of T cells after yellow fever vaccination. About the study: SMART-Seq v4 Ultra Low Input served to prepare low-cell-number fractions.

CDR1 and CDR2 (germline): SGDLS, YYNGEE. The CDR3 contains 14 residues. Trimming shortened V by 4 bases and J by 1 base, and 12 bases separated the two germline ends. Using its own MiXCR run on the 5' RACE reads, TCRdb lists one record per CDR3 protein. The sample shows about 550,000 distinct CDR3 sequences, about 19% of them seen only once. The receptor was derived from a man aged 25-45 years who received the YFV17D yellow fever vaccine. The sequenced sample was PBMCs, obtained 15 days after the yellow fever booster vaccination. The rearrangement joins TRBV9 to TRBJ2-7, with D perhaps matching TRBD1 (5 bases). In DNA form, the CDR3 reads TGTGCCAGCAGCCAAACCCCAGGGTCCTACGAGCAGTACTTC. Translated, it gives CASSQTPGSYEQYF.